This TCR beta chain comes out of a study of blood T cells in healthy people across ages. Study findings and constraints: CMV status of donors was unknown, possibly confounding expanded clonotype changes. Percentage of naive T cells showed a strong correlation with TCR beta diversity.

This clonotype has just a few counts. No antigen is known for it. The germline gives CDR1 LNHDA, CDR2 SQIVND (reference sequence). CDR3 length equals 18 residues. V gave up 5 bases and J gave up 1 base; unmatched junction bases: 10. Primed by a sample-barcoded 5' primer and a J-beta primer mix, a second PCR proceeded for roughly 7 to 12 cycles. In TCRdb, the 5' RACE reads were re-called with MiXCR into one record per CDR3 protein. The sample contains 590,000 or so distinct CDR3 sequences, approximately 30% of which appear only once. The TCR sequence derives from a woman at least 80 years old in good health. J is TRBJ2-3 and V is TRBV19; 12 bases match TRBD2. The specimen was blood. Written as DNA, the CDR3 is TGTGCCAGTAGTTTGGACCAGACTAGCGGGGGAGGCACAGATACGCAGTATTTT. As protein: CASSLDQTSGGGTDTQYF.